This T cell receptor beta chain emerged from a study of identical twins. Study-wide findings and caveats: Out-of-frame TCR alpha sharing in monozygotic twins exceeded recombination model predictions. For cord blood, abundant beta clonotypes had fewer insertions, unlike memory repertoires, which showed none. Invariant MAIT and iNKT cells are populations that could partly confound zero-insertion analyses.

cDNA carried unique molecular identifiers, and a universal primer site was added by template switching. TCRdb redid the calling of the 5' RACE reads with MiXCR, one entry per CDR3 protein. In the table there are 1,800,000 or so distinct CDR3 sequences, about 32% of which are singletons. Note on this clonotype: The target antigen is unknown.

The specimen sequenced was cord blood. This clonotype was obtained from a newborn girl in good health.

The chain's CDR3 is CASSLKRGDTDTQYF. The CDR3 coding sequence is TGCGCCAGCAGCCTAAAGCGGGGGGACACAGATACGCAGTATTTT. The rearrangement uses TRBV5-1 and TRBJ2-3, with TRBD2 identical over 9 bases. Per the germline V gene, CDR1 is SGHRS and CDR2 is YFSETQ. This CDR3 comprises 15 residues. J lost 2 bases, V lost 4 bases, and 5 bases had no gene match.